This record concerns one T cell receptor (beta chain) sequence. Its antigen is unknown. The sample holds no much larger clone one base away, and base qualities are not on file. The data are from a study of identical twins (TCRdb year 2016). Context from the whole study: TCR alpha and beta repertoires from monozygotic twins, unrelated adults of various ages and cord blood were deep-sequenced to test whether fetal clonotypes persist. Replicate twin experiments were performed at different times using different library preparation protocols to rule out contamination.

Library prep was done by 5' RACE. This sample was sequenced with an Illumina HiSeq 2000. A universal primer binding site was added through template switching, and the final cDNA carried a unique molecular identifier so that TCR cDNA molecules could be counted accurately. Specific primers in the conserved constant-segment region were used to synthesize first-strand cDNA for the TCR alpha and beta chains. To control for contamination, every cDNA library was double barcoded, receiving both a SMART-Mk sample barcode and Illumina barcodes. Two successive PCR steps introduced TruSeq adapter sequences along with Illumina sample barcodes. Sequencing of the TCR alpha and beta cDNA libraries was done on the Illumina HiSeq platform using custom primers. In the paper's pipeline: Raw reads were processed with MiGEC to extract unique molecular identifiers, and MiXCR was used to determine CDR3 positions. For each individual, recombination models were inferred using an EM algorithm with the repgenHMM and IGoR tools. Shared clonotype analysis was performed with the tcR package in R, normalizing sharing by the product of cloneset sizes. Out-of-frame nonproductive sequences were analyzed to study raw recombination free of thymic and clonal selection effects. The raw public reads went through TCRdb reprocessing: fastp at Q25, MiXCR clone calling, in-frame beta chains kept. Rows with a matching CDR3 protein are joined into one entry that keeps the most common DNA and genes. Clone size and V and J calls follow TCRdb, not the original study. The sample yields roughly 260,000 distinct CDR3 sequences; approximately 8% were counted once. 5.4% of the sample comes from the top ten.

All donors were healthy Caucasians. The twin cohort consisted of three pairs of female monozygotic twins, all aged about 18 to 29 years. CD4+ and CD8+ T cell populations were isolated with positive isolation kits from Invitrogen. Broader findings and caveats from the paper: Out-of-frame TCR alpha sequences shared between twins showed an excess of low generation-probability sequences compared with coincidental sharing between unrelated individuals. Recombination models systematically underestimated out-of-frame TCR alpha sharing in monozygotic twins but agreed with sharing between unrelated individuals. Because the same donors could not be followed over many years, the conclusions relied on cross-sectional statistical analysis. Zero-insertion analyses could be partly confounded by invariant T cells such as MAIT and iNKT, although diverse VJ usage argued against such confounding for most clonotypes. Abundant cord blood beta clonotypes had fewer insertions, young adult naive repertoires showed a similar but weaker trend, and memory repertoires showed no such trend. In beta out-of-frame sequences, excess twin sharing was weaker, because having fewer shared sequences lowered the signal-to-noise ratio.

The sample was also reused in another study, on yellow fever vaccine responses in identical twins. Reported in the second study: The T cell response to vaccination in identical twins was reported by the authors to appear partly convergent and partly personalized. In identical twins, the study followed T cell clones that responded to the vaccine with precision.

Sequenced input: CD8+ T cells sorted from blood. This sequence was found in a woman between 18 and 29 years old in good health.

The CDR3 reads CASSEGVTTNTEAFF. The nucleotide sequence is given as TGCGCCAGCAGTGAAGGGGTGACCACGAACACTGAAGCTTTCTTT. The V and J segments used are TRBV10-1 and TRBJ1-1; TRBD1 is perhaps the D gene, given 5 matching bases. From its cysteine to its phenylalanine, the CDR3 spans 15 amino acids. Left in the record is the CDR3 DNA by itself, 45 bases read in frame from the first base. CDR1 is given as WNHNN and CDR2 as SYGVQD, both from the germline V gene (reference sequence). The trim is 3 bases for V and 1 base for J, with a gap of 12 bases between the germline ends.